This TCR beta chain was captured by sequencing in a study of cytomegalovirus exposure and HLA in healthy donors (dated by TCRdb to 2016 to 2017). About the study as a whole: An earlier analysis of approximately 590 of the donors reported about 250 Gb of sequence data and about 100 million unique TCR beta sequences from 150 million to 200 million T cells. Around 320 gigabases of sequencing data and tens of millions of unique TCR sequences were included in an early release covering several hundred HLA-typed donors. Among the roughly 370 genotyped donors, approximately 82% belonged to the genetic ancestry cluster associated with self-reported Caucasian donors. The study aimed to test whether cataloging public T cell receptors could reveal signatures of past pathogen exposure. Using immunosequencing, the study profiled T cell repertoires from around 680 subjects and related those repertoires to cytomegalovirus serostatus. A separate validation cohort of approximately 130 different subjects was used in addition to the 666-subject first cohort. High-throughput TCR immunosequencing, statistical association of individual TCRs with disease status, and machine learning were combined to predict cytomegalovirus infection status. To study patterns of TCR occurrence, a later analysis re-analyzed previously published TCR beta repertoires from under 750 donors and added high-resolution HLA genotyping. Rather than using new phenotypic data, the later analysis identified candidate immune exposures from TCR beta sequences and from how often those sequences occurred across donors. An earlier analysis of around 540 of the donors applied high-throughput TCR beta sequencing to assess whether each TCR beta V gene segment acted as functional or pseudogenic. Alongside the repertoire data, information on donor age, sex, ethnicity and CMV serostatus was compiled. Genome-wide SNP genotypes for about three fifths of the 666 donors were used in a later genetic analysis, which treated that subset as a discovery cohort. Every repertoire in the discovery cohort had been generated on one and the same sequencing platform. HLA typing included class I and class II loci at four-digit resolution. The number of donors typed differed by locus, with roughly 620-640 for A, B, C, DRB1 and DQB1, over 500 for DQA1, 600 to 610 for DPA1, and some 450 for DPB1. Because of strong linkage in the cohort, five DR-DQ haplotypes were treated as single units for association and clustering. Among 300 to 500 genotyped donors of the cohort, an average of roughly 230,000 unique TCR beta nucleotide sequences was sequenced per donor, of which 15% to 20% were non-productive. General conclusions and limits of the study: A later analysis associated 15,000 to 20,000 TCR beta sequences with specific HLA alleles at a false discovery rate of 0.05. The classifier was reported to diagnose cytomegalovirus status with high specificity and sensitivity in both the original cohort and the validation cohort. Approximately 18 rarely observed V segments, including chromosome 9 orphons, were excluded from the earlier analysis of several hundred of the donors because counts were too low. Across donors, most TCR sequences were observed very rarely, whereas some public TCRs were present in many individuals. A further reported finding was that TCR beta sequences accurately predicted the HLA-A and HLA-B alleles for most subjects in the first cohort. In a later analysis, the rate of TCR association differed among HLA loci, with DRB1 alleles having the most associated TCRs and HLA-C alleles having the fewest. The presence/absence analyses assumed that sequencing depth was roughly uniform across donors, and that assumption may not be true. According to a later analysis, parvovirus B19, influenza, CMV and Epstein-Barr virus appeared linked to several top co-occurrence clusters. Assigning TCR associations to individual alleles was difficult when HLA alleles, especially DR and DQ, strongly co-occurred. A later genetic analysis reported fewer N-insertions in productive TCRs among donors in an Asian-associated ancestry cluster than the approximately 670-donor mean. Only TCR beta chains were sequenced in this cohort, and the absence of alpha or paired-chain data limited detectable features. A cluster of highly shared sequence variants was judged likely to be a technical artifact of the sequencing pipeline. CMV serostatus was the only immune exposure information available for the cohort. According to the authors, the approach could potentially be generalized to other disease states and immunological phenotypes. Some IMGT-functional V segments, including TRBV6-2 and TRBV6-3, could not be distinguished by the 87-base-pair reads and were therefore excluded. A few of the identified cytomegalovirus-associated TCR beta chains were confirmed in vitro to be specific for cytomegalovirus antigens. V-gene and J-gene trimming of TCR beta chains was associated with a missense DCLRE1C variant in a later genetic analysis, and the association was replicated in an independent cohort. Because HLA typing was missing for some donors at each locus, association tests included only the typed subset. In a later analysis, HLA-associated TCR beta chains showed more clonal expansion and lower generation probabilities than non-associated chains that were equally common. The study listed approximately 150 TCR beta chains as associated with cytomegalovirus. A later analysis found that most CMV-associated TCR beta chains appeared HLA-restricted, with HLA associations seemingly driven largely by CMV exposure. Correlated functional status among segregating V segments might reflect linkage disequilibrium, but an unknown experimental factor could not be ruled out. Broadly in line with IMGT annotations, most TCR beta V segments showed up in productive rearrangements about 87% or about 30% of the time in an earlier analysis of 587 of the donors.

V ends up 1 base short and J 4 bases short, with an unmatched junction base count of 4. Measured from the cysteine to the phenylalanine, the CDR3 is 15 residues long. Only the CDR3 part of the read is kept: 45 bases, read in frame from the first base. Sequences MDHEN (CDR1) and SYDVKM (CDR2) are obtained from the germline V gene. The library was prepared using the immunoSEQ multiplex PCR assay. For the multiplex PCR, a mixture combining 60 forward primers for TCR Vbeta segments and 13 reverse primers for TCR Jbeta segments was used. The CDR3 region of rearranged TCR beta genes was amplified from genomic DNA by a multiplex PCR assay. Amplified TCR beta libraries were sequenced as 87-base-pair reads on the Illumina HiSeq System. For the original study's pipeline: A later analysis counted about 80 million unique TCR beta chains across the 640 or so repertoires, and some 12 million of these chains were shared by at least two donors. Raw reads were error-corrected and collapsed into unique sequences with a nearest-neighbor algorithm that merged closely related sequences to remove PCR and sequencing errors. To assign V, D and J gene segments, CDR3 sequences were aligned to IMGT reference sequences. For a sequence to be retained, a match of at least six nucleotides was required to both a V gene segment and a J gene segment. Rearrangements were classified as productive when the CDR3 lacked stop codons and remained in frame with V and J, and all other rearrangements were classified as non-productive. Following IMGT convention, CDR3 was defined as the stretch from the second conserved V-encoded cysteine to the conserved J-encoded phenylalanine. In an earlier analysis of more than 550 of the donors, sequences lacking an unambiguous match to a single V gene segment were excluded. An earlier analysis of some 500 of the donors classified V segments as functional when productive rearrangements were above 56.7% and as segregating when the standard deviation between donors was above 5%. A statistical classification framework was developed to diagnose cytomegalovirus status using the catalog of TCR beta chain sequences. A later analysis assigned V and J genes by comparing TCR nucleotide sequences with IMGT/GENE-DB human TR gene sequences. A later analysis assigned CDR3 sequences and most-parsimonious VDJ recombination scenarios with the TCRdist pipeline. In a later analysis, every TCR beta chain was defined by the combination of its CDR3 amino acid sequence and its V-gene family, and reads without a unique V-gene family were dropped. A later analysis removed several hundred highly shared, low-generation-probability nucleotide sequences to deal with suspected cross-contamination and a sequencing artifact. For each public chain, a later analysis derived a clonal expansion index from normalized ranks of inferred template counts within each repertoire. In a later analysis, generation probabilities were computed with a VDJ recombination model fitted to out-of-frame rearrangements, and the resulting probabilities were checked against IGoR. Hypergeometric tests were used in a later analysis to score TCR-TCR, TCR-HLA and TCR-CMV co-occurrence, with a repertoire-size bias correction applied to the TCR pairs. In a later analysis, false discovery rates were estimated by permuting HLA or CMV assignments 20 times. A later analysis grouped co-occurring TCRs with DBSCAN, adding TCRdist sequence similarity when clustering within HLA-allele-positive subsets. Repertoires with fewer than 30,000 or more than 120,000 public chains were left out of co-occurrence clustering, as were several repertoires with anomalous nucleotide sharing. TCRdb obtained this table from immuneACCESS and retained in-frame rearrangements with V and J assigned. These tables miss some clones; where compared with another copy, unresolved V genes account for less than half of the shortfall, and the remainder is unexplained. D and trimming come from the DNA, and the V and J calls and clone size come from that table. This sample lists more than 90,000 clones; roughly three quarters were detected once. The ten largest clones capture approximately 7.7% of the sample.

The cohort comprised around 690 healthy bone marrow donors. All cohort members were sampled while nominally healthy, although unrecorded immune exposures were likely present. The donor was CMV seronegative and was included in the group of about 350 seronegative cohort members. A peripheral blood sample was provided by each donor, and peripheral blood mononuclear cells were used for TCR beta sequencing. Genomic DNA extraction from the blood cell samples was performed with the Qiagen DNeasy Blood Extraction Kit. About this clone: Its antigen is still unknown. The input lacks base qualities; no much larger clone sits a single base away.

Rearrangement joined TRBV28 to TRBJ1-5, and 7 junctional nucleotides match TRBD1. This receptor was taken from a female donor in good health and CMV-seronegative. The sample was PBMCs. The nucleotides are TGTGCCAGCAGTTTATATAACAGGGGAAATCAGCCCCAGCATTTT. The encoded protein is CASSLYNRGNQPQHF.